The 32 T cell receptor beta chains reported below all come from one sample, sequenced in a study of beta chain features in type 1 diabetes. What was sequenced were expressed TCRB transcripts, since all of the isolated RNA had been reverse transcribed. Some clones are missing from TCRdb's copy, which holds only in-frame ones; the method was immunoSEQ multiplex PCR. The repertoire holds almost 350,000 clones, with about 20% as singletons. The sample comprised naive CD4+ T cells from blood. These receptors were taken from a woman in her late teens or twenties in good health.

CDR3 sequence reads: CSARREDTQYF. CDR3 nucleotides: TGCAGTGCTAGGAGAGAGGATACGCAGTATTTT. J is TRBJ2-3 and V is TRBV20-1; no clear D gene. Trimming removed 3 bases at V and 6 bases at J, with 7 bases between. CDR1 is DFQATT, CDR2 SNEGSKA, per germline (reference sequence). This CDR3 is 11 amino acids long.

CDR3 loop: CAWNRIGYNSPLHF. CDR3 nucleotide sequence: TGTGCCTGGAATAGGATCGGGTATAATTCACCCCTCCACTTT. The chain links TRBV30 to TRBJ1-6; D remains ambiguous. Per germline, CDR1 GTSNPN and CDR2 SVGIG (reference sequence). The V gene lost 4 bases and the J gene lost 4 bases, with 11 bases spanning the gap. CDR3 length equals 14 residues.

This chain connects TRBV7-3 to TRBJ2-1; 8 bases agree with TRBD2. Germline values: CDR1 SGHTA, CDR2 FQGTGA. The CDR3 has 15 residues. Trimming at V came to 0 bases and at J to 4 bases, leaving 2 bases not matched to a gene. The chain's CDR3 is CASSLTSGTYNEQFF. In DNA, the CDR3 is TGTGCCAGCAGCTTAACTAGCGGGACGTACAATGAGCAGTTCTTC.

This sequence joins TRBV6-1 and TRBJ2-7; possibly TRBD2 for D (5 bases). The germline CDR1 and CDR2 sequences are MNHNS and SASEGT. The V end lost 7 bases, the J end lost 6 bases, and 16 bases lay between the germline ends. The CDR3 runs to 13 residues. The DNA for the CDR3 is TGTGCCAGCATCGACTACTGGTCGGGCGAGCAGTACTTC. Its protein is CASIDYWSGEQYF.

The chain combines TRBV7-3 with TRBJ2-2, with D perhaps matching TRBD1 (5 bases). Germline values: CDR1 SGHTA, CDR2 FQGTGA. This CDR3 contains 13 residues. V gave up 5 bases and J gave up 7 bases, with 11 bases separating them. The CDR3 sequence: CASSPQGNGELFF. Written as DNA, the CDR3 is TGTGCCAGCAGCCCCCAGGGAAACGGGGAGCTGTTTTTT.

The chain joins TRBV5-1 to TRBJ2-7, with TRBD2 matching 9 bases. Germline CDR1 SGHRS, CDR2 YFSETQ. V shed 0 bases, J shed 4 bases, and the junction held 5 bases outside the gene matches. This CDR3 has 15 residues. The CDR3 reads CASSLVSGSEYEQYF. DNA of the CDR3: TGCGCCAGCAGCTTGGTTAGCGGGAGTGAGTACGAGCAGTACTTC. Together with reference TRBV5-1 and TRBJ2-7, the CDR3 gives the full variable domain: KAGVTQTPRYLIKTRGQQVTLSCSPISGHRSVSWYQQTPGQGLQFLFEYFSETQRNKGNFPGRFSGRQFSNSRSEMNVSTLELGDSALYLCASSLVSGSEYEQYFGPGTRLTVT.

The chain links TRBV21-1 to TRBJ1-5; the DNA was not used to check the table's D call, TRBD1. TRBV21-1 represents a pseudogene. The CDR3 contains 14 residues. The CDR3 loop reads CASSGGGIDQPQHF. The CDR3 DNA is TGTGCCAGCAGCGGAGGGGGCATTGATCAGCCCCAGCATTTT.

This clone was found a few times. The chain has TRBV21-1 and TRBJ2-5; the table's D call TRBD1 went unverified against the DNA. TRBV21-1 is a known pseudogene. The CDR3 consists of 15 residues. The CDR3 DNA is TGTGCCAGCTCCCCTGAGGGGCAGGGGGAAGAGACCCAGTACTTC. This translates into CASSPEGQGEETQYF.

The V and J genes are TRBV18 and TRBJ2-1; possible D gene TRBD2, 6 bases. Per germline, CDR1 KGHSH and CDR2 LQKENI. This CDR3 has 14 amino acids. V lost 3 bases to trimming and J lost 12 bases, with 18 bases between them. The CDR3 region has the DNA TGTGCCAGCTCACCCGACGTGGGCCCGCGGGGGCAGTTCTTC. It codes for CASSPDVGPRGQFF.

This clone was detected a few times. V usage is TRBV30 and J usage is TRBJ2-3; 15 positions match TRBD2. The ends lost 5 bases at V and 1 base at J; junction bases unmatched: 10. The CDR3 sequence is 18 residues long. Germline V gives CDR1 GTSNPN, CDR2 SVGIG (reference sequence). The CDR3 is CAWSRLWTSGGGTDTQYF. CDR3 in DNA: TGTGCCTGGTCCCGTCTCTGGACTAGCGGGGGGGGCACAGATACGCAGTATTTT.

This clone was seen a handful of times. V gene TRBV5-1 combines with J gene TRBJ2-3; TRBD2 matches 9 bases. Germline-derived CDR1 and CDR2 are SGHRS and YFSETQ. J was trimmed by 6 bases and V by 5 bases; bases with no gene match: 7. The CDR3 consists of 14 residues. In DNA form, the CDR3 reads TGCGCCAGCAGGTCCTGGACTAGCGTGGATACGCAGTATTTT. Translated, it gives CASRSWTSVDTQYF.

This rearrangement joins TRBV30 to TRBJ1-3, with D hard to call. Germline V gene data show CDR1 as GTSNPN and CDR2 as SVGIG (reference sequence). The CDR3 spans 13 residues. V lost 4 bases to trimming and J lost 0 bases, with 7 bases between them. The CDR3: CAWTRDSGNTIYF. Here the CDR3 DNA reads TGTGCCTGGACTCGAGACTCTGGAAACACCATATATTTT.

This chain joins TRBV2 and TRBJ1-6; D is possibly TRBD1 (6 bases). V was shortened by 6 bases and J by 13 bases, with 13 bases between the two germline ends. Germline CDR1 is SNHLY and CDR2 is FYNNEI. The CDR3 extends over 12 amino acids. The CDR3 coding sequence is TGTGCCAGCAGCCTACAGGGTAGGCCCCTCCACTTT. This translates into CASSLQGRPLHF.

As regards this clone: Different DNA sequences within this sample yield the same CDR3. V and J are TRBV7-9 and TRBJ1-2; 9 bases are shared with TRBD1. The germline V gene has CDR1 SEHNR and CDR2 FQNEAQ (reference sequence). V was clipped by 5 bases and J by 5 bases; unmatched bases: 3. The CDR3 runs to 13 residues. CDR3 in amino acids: CASSQGQGYGYTF. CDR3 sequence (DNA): TGTGCCAGCAGCCAAGGACAGGGGTATGGCTACACCTTC. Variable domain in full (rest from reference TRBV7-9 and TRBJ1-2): DTGVSQNPRHKITKRGQNVTFRCDPISEHNRLYWYRQTLGQGPEFLTYFQNEAQLEKSRLLSDRFSAERPKGSFSTLEIQRTEQGDSAMYLCASSQGQGYGYTFGSGTRLTVV.

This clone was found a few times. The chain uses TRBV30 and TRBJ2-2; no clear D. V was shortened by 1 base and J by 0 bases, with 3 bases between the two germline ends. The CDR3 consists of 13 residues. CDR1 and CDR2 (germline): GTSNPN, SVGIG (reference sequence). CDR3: CAWSGANTGELFF. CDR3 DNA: TGTGCCTGGAGTGGAGCGAACACCGGGGAGCTGTTTTTT.

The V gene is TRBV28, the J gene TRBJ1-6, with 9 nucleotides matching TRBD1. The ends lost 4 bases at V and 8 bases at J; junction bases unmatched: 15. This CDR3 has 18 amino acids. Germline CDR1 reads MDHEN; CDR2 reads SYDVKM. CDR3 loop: CASSSPGTGWPMDSPLHF. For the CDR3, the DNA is TGTGCCAGCAGTTCACCCGGGACAGGGTGGCCCATGGATTCACCCCTCCACTTT.

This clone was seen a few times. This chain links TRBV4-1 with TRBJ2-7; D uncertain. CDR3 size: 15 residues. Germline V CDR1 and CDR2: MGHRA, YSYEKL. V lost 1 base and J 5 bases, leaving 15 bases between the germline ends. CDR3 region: CASSQVGQAVHEQYF. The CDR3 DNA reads TGCGCCAGCAGCCAAGTAGGCCAGGCCGTCCACGAGCAGTACTTC.

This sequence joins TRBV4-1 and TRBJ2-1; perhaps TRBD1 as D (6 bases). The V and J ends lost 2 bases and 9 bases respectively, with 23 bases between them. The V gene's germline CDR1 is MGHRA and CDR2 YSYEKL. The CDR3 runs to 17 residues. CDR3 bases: TGCGCCAGCAGCCAATATGGGGGCCTCTTAGCCGCCGGTGAGCAGTTCTTC. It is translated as CASSQYGGLLAAGEQFF.

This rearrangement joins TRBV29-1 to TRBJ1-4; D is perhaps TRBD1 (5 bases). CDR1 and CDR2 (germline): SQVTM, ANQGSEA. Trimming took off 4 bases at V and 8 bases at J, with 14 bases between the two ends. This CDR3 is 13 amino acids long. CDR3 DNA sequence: TGCAGCGTTGGACGGGGGAAGGGGGAAAAACTGTTTTTT. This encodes CSVGRGKGEKLFF.

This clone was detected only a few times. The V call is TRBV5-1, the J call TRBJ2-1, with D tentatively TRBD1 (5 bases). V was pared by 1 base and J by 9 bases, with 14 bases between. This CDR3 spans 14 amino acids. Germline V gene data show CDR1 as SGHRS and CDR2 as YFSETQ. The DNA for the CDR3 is TGCGCCAGCAGCTTGTTCCAGGGCAAGGGTGAGCAGTTCTTC. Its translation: CASSLFQGKGEQFF. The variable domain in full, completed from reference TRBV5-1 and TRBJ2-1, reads KAGVTQTPRYLIKTRGQQVTLSCSPISGHRSVSWYQQTPGQGLQFLFEYFSETQRNKGNFPGRFSGRQFSNSRSEMNVSTLELGDSALYLCASSLFQGKGEQFFGPGTRLTVL.

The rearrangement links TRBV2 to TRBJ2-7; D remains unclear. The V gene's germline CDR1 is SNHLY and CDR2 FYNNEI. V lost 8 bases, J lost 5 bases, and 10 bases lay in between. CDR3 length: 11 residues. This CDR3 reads CASSSSDEQYF. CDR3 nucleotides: TGTGCCAGCTCCTCCAGCGACGAGCAGTACTTC. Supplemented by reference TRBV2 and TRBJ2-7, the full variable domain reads EPEVTQTPSHQVTQMGQEVILRCVPISNHLYFYWYRQILGQKVEFLVSFYNNEISEKSEIFDDQFSVERPDGSNFTLKIRSTKLEDSAMYFCASSSSDEQYFGPGTRLTVT.

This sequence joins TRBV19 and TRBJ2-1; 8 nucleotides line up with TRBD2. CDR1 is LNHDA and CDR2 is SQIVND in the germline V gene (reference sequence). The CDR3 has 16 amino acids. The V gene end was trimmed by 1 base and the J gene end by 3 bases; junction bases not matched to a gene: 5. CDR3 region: CASSIVGGRNYNEQFF. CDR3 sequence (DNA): TGTGCCAGTAGTATAGTTGGCGGGAGGAACTACAATGAGCAGTTCTTC.

The CDR3 loop reads CASSLRRGGYEQFF. The CDR3, as DNA: TGTGCCAGCAGCTTGAGACGGGGGGGCTATGAGCAGTTCTTC. This sequence joins TRBV5-6 and TRBJ2-1; 8 positions agree with TRBD2. From germline, CDR1 is SGHDT and CDR2 YYEEEE. CDR3 length equals 14 residues. Unmatched junction bases numbered 5, after V lost 1 base and J lost 8 bases.

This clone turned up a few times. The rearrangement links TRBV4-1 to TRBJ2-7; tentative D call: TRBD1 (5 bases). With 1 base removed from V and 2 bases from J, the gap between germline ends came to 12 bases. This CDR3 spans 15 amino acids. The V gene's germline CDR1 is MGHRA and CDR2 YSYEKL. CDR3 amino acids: CASSQGSDRAYEQYF. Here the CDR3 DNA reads TGCGCCAGCAGCCAAGGTTCCGACAGAGCCTACGAGCAGTACTTC.

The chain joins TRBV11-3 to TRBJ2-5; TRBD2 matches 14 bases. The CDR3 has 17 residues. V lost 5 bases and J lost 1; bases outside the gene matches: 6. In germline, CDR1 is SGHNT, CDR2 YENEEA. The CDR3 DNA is TGTGCCAGCAGCCCCGGCGGGACTAGCGGGGGCCAAGAGACCCAGTACTTC. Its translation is CASSPGGTSGGQETQYF.

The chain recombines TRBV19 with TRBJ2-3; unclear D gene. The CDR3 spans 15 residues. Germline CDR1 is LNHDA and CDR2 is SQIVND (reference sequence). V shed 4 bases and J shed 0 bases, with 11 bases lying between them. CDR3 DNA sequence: TGTGCCAGTAGTACACGAGGCAGTAGCACAGATACGCAGTATTTT. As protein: CASSTRGSSTDTQYF. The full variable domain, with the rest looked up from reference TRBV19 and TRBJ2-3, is DGGITQSPKYLFRKEGQNVTLSCEQNLNHDAMYWYRQDPGQGLRLIYYSQIVNDFQKGDIAEGYSVSREKKESFPLTVTSAQKNPTAFYLCASSTRGSSTDTQYFGPGTRLTVL.

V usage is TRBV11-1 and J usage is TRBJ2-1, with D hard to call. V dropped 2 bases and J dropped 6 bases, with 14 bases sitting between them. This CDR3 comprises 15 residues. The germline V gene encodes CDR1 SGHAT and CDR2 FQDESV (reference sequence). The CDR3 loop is CASSLRGTVRNEQFF. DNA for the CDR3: TGTGCCAGCAGCTTACGAGGCACGGTGCGCAATGAGCAGTTCTTC.

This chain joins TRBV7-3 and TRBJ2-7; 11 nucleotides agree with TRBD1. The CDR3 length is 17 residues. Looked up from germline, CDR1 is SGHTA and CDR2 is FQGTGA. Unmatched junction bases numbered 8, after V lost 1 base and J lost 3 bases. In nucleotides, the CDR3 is TGTGCCAGCAGCTTAAACCCCGGGACAGGGGGGAGCTACGAGCAGTACTTC. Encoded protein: CASSLNPGTGGSYEQYF.

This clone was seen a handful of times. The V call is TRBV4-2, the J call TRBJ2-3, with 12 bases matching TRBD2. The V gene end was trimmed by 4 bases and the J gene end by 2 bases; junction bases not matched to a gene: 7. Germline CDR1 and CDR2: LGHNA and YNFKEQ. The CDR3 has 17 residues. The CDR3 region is CASSPVGTSGPTDTQYF. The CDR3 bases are TGTGCCAGCAGCCCTGTAGGGACTAGCGGGCCCACAGATACGCAGTATTTT.

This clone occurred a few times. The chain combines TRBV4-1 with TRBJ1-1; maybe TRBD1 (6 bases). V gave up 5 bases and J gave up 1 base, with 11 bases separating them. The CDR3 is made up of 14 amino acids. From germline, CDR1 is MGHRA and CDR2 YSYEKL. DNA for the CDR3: TGCGCCAGCAGCATACGGACAGAGAACACTGAAGCTTTCTTT. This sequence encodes CASSIRTENTEAFF.

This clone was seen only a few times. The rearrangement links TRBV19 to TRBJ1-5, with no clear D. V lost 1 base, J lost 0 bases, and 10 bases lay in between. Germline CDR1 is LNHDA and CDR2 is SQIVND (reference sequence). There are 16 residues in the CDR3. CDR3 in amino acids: CASSIGATYSNQPQHF. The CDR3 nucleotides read TGTGCCAGTAGTATAGGGGCTACCTATAGCAATCAGCCCCAGCATTTT.

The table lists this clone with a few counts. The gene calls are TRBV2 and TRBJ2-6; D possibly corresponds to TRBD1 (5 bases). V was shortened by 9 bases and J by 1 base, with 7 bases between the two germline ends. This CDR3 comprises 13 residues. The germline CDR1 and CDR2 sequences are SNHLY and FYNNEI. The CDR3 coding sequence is TGTGCCAGTCAGGGTTCTGGGGCCAACGTCCTGACTTTC. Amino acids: CASQGSGANVLTF.